The 18 T cell receptor beta chains below come from one sample, sequenced in a study of T cell responses to AZD1222 COVID-19 vaccine. TCRdb keeps only in-frame clones here, not all; method: immunoSEQ multiplex PCR. The data contain about 130,000 clones, 90% of them seen just once; the ten biggest clones take up 6.9%. The sample was peripheral blood, taken on day 0 of AZD1222 vaccination. The receptor source for this set is an adult in good health.

The J gene is TRBJ2-7, the V gene TRBV10-3, with 7 positions matching TRBD2. The V gene's germline CDR1 is ENHRY and CDR2 SYGVKD. V trimming: 11 bases; J trimming: 1 base; junction bases outside the gene matches: 8. CDR3 length: 13 amino acids. The CDR3 region is CASSGVGSYEQYF. The CDR3 DNA follows: TGTGCCTCAAGCGGGGTGGGGTCCTACGAGCAGTACTTC.

The CDR3 DNA follows: TGTGCCAGCAGCGTAGGTGTGGAGCAGTTCTTC. Its protein product is CASSVGVEQFF. The V and J genes are TRBV9 and TRBJ2-1; D is ambiguous. The CDR3 covers 11 residues. From germline, CDR1 is SGDLS and CDR2 YYNGEE. V was cut by 0 bases and J by 10 bases, with 5 bases left in between.

The genes are TRBV6-5 and TRBJ1-2; maybe TRBD1 (5 bases). CDR1 is MNHEY and CDR2 is SVGAGI in the germline V gene. Trimming removed 6 bases from V and 3 bases from J, with 8 bases in between. This CDR3 comprises 12 residues. The CDR3, as DNA: TGTGCCAGCAGAGAGGGGTACTATGGCTACACCTTC. Translated: CASREGYYGYTF.

In its sample, this clone was seen once. The V call is TRBV5-4, the J call TRBJ1-2, with TRBD1 identical over 8 bases. V was pared by 5 bases and J by 4 bases, with 4 bases of the junction left unmatched. Per the germline V gene, CDR1 is SGHNT and CDR2 is YYREEE (reference sequence). The CDR3 is 13 amino acids. In DNA form, the CDR3 reads TGTGCCAGCAGTCGGGACAGGAGCTATGGCTACACCTTC. Translating it yields CASSRDRSYGYTF. The full variable domain, with the rest looked up from reference TRBV5-4 and TRBJ1-2, is ETGVTQSPTHLIKTRGQQVTLRCSSQSGHNTVSWYQQALGQGPQFIFQYYREEENGRGNFPPRFSGLQFPNYSSELNVNALELDDSALYLCASSRDRSYGYTFGSGTRLTVV.

The gene calls are TRBV19 and TRBJ2-1; 9 bases line up with TRBD2. V dropped 8 bases and J dropped 4; count of bases not matched to a gene: 6. CDR1 is LNHDA, CDR2 SQIVND, per germline (reference sequence). The CDR3 covers 14 residues. In DNA, the CDR3 is TGTGCCAGTTTGAAAGCGGGGGGATACAATGAGCAGTTCTTC. It is translated as CASLKAGGYNEQFF. The whole variable domain, remainder taken from reference TRBV19 and TRBJ2-1, is DGGITQSPKYLFRKEGQNVTLSCEQNLNHDAMYWYRQDPGQGLRLIYYSQIVNDFQKGDIAEGYSVSREKKESFPLTVTSAQKNPTAFYLCASLKAGGYNEQFFGPGTRLTVL.

The rearrangement uses TRBV6-5 and TRBJ2-5; D unclear. Germline-derived CDR1 and CDR2 are MNHEY and SVGAGI. The CDR3 contains 15 residues. The ends were cut back, 6 bases at V and 1 base at J, with 15 bases in the middle. The DNA of the CDR3 is TGTGCCAGCAGCCAACACCAGGTTTTCCAAGAGACCCAGTACTTC. Encoded protein: CASSQHQVFQETQYF.

The V and J genes are TRBV6-2 or TRBV6-3 and TRBJ2-3, with 7 bases lining up with TRBD1. The CDR3 consists of 15 residues. The germline CDR1 and CDR2 sequences are MNHEY and SVGEGT. V trimming: 2 bases; J trimming: 0 bases; junction bases outside the gene matches: 2. The CDR3 loop is CASSYGTVSTDTQYF. In DNA form, the CDR3 reads TGTGCCAGCAGTTACGGGACAGTAAGCACAGATACGCAGTATTTT.

The chain recombines TRBV11-2 with TRBJ2-7, with D tentatively TRBD1 or TRBD2 (5 bases each). This CDR3 contains 13 residues. Germline CDR1 and CDR2: SGHAT and FQNNGV. V lost 4 bases, J lost 2 bases, and 9 bases lay in between. In DNA, the CDR3 is TGTGCCAGCAGCTCGGGACCAACCTACGAGCAGTACTTC. Protein product: CASSSGPTYEQYF.

This chain connects TRBV4-2 to TRBJ2-1; 8 bases map to TRBD1. V shed 1 base, J shed 5 bases, and the junction held 7 bases outside the gene matches. CDR1 LGHNA and CDR2 YNFKEQ come from the germline V gene. The CDR3 is made up of 16 amino acids. CDR3 sequence (DNA): TGTGCCAGCAGCCAAGCCAGGACAGGGTGGAACAATGAGCAGTTCTTC. This encodes CASSQARTGWNNEQFF.

This rearrangement joins TRBV4-2 to TRBJ2-2, with 9 bases matching TRBD1. The CDR3 contains 16 residues. CDR1 LGHNA and CDR2 YNFKEQ come from the germline V gene. J was trimmed by 2 bases and V by 6 bases; bases with no gene match: 7. The CDR3 is CASSFDTGGNTGELFF. The DNA for the CDR3 is TGTGCCAGCAGTTTCGATACAGGGGGCAACACCGGGGAGCTGTTTTTT.

This clone was observed a handful of times. V gene TRBV10-2 combines with J gene TRBJ2-6; D is undetermined. Germline V gene sequence: CDR1 WSHSY, CDR2 SAAADI. The CDR3 length is 15 residues. Trimming removed 3 bases at V and 2 bases at J, with 8 bases between. The CDR3 nucleotides read TGCGCCAGCAGTGATTATTTCGCTGGGGCCAACGTCCTGACTTTC. This codes for CASSDYFAGANVLTF.

This clone occurred a few times. The gene calls are TRBV4-3 and TRBJ2-7; D ambiguous. This CDR3 has 13 amino acids. CDR1 and CDR2 from the germline V gene are LGHNA and YSLEER. The V end lost 0 bases, the J end lost 5 bases, and 8 bases lay between the germline ends. The CDR3 DNA reads TGCGCCAGCAGCCAAGATTCAGACGACGAGCAGTACTTC. It codes for CASSQDSDDEQYF.

The J gene is TRBJ2-7, the V gene TRBV5-8; D call uncertain. The CDR3 consists of 13 residues. Trimming shortened V by 1 base and J by 2 bases, and 7 bases separated the two germline ends. Germline CDR1 SGHTS, CDR2 YDEGEE. CDR3 DNA: TGTGCCAGCAGCTTGCGCGGACCCTACGAGCAGTACTTC. Translated: CASSLRGPYEQYF.

A single count supports this clone. V is TRBV2 and J is TRBJ1-1; D ambiguous. CDR1 and CDR2 from the germline V gene are SNHLY and FYNNEI. The CDR3 extends over 11 amino acids. Trimming cost V 10 bases and J 12 bases, with 18 bases left between them. Written as DNA, the CDR3 is TGTGCCATACCTCCAGAACACGGCCCTTTCTTT. This encodes CAIPPEHGPFF.

The V and J genes are TRBV28 and TRBJ2-1; possible D gene TRBD1, 5 bases. V was shortened by 6 bases and J by 8 bases, with 17 bases between the two germline ends. CDR1 MDHEN and CDR2 SYDVKM come from the germline V gene. The CDR3 totals 14 residues. The CDR3 bases are TGTGCCAGCAGGCAGGGTCCCCGAGAGGATGAGCAGTTCTTC. This encodes CASRQGPREDEQFF.

This chain connects TRBV7-2 to TRBJ2-7; D may be TRBD1 (6 bases). The CDR3 sequence is 14 residues long. V was cut by 7 bases and J by 0 bases, with 13 bases left in between. From germline, CDR1 is SGHTA and CDR2 FQGNSA. In nucleotides, the CDR3 is TGTGCCAGCACCCCCGACAGGAGCTCCTACGAGCAGTACTTC. As protein: CASTPDRSSYEQYF.

This clone was seen a single time. The chain combines TRBV7-9 with TRBJ1-6, with D perhaps matching TRBD1 (5 bases). This CDR3 has 17 residues. Germline values: CDR1 SEHNR, CDR2 FQNEAQ (reference sequence). V shed 0 bases and J shed 1 base, with 10 bases lying between them. The CDR3 DNA follows: TGTGCCAGCAGCTTAGCGTGGGGGGGGTCCTATAATTCACCCCTCCACTTT. It translates to CASSLAWGGSYNSPLHF.

V gene TRBV27 combines with J gene TRBJ2-7, with D perhaps given as TRBD1 or TRBD2 (5 bases each). V was pared by 0 bases and J by 5 bases, with 20 bases between. This CDR3 has 17 residues. Per germline, CDR1 MNHEY and CDR2 SMNVEV (reference sequence). The CDR3 sequence: CASSLSGPSENPNEQYF. As DNA, the CDR3 is TGTGCCAGCAGTTTATCGGGACCCTCCGAGAATCCCAACGAGCAGTACTTC.